Shown below are 20 T cell receptor beta chains from a single sample sequenced in a study of shared clonotypes between healthy human individuals. Data came from immunoSEQ multiplex PCR; TCRdb stores just in-frame clones and leaves some out. This table has roughly 700,000 clones, 74% appearing once. Sequencing was done on a sample of memory CD4+ T cells sorted from blood. Subset of the sample: CD45RA-negative fraction. Every receptor here comes from a woman between 25 and 40 years old in good health.

This clone has a handful of counts. The chain carries TRBV2 and TRBJ2-3, with 11 bases lining up with TRBD2. This CDR3 has 14 amino acids. The germline V gene encodes CDR1 SNHLY and CDR2 FYNNEI. V lost 7 bases and J lost 4; bases outside the gene matches: 4. CDR3: CASTRLAGPDTQYF. The CDR3 DNA sequence: TGTGCCAGCACGCGACTAGCGGGACCAGATACGCAGTATTTT. The full variable domain, rest sourced from reference TRBV2 and TRBJ2-3, is EPEVTQTPSHQVTQMGQEVILRCVPISNHLYFYWYRQILGQKVEFLVSFYNNEISEKSEIFDDQFSVERPDGSNFTLKIRSTKLEDSAMYFCASTRLAGPDTQYFGPGTRLTVL.

This clone has only one observation. The chain uses TRBV19 and TRBJ1-5; TRBD1 is a possible D gene (5 bases). Trimming shortened V by 1 base and J by 3 bases, and 13 bases separated the two germline ends. The CDR3 runs 16 residues. The V gene's germline CDR1 is LNHDA and CDR2 SQIVND (reference sequence). CDR3 sequence: CASSIAAGTFNQPQHF. As DNA, the CDR3 is TGTGCCAGTAGTATAGCAGCAGGGACTTTCAATCAGCCCCAGCATTTT.

This clone has just a few counts. The chain joins TRBV11-1 to TRBJ2-2, with D maybe TRBD2 (6 bases). The CDR3 is 13 amino acids. CDR1 and CDR2 (germline): SGHAT, FQDESV (reference sequence). V lost 2 bases to trimming and J lost 7 bases, with 8 bases between them. This chain's CDR3 is CASSLRENGELFF. CDR3 nucleotide sequence: TGTGCCAGCAGCTTACGGGAGAACGGGGAGCTGTTTTTT.

The chain combines TRBV23-1 with TRBJ2-1, with unresolved D. TRBV23-1 is assigned to the ORF class and has an uncertain function. This CDR3 has 14 residues. Trimming shortened V by 4 bases and J by 3 bases, and 10 bases separated the two germline ends. The chain's CDR3 is CASSRRARYNEQFF. CDR3 nucleotides: TGCGCCAGCAGTCGGCGTGCCCGCTACAATGAGCAGTTCTTC.

This chain uses TRBV4-1 with TRBJ1-2, with 8 positions matching TRBD1. Germline V gene sequence: CDR1 MGHRA, CDR2 YSYEKL. Trimming removed 4 bases from V and 6 bases from J; junction bases left unmatched: 13. The CDR3 consists of 16 residues. The CDR3 DNA is TGCGCCAGCAGCCTCTTCGGACAGGGAGGGACGGATGGCTACACCTTC. Residues: CASSLFGQGGTDGYTF.

The V and J genes are TRBV6-5 and TRBJ1-4; D gene ambiguous. The CDR3 extends over 13 amino acids. V lost 2 bases, J lost 8 bases, and 9 bases lay in between. Germline-derived CDR1 and CDR2 are MNHEY and SVGAGI. The CDR3 sequence is CASSYTRGEKLFF. CDR3 in DNA: TGTGCCAGCAGTTACACTCGCGGGGAAAAACTGTTTTTT.

The V and J genes are TRBV4-2 and TRBJ2-3, with TRBD2 matching 10 bases. The length of the CDR3 is 18 residues. Trimming removed 0 bases from V and 2 bases from J; junction bases left unmatched: 8. CDR1 is LGHNA, CDR2 YNFKEQ, per germline. As DNA, the CDR3 is TGTGCCAGCAGCCAAGATCGCAGGAGCGGGGGGGACACAGATACGCAGTATTTT. This translates into CASSQDRRSGGDTDTQYF.

V and J are TRBV28 and TRBJ1-1, with D perhaps matching TRBD1 (6 bases). The CDR3 covers 12 residues. V lost 8 bases and J lost 4, with 11 bases in between. The V gene's germline CDR1 is MDHEN and CDR2 SYDVKM. CDR3: CASFGGGTEAFF. The DNA of the CDR3 is TGTGCCAGCTTTGGGGGCGGCACTGAAGCTTTCTTT.

The rearrangement joins TRBV19 to TRBJ1-6; no clear D. Looked up from germline, CDR1 is LNHDA and CDR2 is SQIVND (reference sequence). CDR3 length: 14 amino acids. The ends were cut back, 3 bases at V and 10 bases at J, with 13 bases in the middle. CDR3 sequence (DNA): TGTGCCAGTAGTATCCCCAGGCTTAACTCACCCCTCCACTTT. Its translation is CASSIPRLNSPLHF.

This clone has only a few counts. V is TRBV7-9 and J is TRBJ2-2; tentatively, D is TRBD1 or TRBD2 (5 bases each). Germline loops: CDR1 SEHNR, CDR2 FQNEAQ (reference sequence). There are 16 residues in the CDR3. The V gene lost 7 bases and the J gene lost 3 bases, with 18 bases spanning the gap. The CDR3 is CASTPRGSLDTGELFF. CDR3 coding DNA: TGTGCCAGCACCCCGAGGGGAAGCCTCGACACCGGGGAGCTGTTTTTT.

The chain links TRBV5-3 to TRBJ2-3; TRBD2 matches 10 bases. TRBV5-3 is classed as an ORF, of uncertain function. The CDR3 is made up of 18 amino acids. V lost 5 bases and J lost 6; bases outside the gene matches: 18. The CDR3 DNA reads as TGTGCCAGAAGAGCGGGCCCTAGCGGGAGTACATTGTCGGATACGCAGTATTTT. Translating it yields CARRAGPSGSTLSDTQYF.

The genes are TRBV5-1 and TRBJ2-1; unclear D gene. The V gene lost 0 bases and the J gene lost 0 bases, with 7 bases spanning the gap. Germline-derived CDR1 and CDR2 are SGHRS and YFSETQ. The CDR3 has 15 amino acids. The CDR3 here is CASSLATYSYNEQFF. DNA for the CDR3: TGCGCCAGCAGCTTGGCTACATACTCCTACAATGAGCAGTTCTTC.

Only a few counts were recorded for this clone. The V call is TRBV7-9, the J call TRBJ2-6; D remains ambiguous. Per germline, CDR1 SEHNR and CDR2 FQNEAQ (reference sequence). Trimming shortened V by 6 bases and J by 0 bases, and 6 bases separated the two germline ends. The CDR3 is 14 residues long. The CDR3: CASRQSSGANVLTF. CDR3 bases: TGTGCCAGCAGGCAGAGCTCTGGGGCCAACGTCCTGACTTTC.

On this clone: This sample also contains other DNA sequences that code for the same CDR3. CDR3 residues: CASSSGSSYNEQFF. The CDR3 DNA sequence: TGTGCCAGCAGCTCCGGGAGCTCCTACAATGAGCAGTTCTTC. The V call is TRBV7-3, the J call TRBJ2-1, with a weak D call TRBD2 (6 bases). Germline V CDR1 and CDR2: SGHTA, FQGTGA. Deletions cut 4 bases from V and 0 bases from J, with 7 bases between. This CDR3 region has 14 residues.

This clone has only a few counts. The chain has TRBV25-1 and TRBJ1-5; weak D call: TRBD1 (5 bases). The germline V gene has CDR1 MGHDK and CDR2 SYGVNS. V gave up 7 bases and J gave up 1 base, with 8 bases separating them. The CDR3 runs to 13 residues. The DNA of the CDR3 is TGTGCCAGCATGGCAGGGAGCAATCAGCCCCAGCATTTT. Translating gives CASMAGSNQPQHF.

V usage is TRBV25-1 and J usage is TRBJ2-7; possibly TRBD1 or TRBD2 for D (5 bases each). The V gene's germline CDR1 is MGHDK and CDR2 SYGVNS. This CDR3 comprises 13 residues. Trimming pared 5 bases from V and 6 bases from J, leaving 14 bases between. Written as DNA, the CDR3 is TGTGCCAGCAGTCTACAGGCTGGGGGCGAGCAGTACTTC. Amino acid sequence: CASSLQAGGEQYF.

This clone was detected only once. The gene calls are TRBV9 and TRBJ2-3, with 9 bases identical to TRBD2. The trim removed 0 bases at V and 4 bases at J, leaving 3 bases unmatched. Germline values: CDR1 SGDLS, CDR2 YYNGEE. CDR3 length equals 15 residues. CDR3 DNA sequence: TGTGCCAGCAGCGTAGCTAGCGGGATCGCAGATACGCAGTATTTT. This encodes CASSVASGIADTQYF.

Points on this clone: A much larger clone differs from this one at a single base, so this may be a read error. The sample has other DNA sequences that encode this CDR3 too. This rearrangement joins TRBV11-2 to TRBJ2-5; D is unresolved. There are 11 residues in the CDR3. Trimming shortened V by 6 bases and J by 3 bases, and 5 bases separated the two germline ends. Germline loops: CDR1 SGHAT, CDR2 FQNNGV. CDR3 loop: CASSPKETQYF. CDR3 coding DNA: TGTGCCAGCAGTCCGAAAGAGACCCAGTACTTC.

The rearrangement joins TRBV10-2 to TRBJ2-7, with 9 positions matching TRBD2. This CDR3 spans 14 amino acids. The germline V gene encodes CDR1 WSHSY and CDR2 SAAADI. V trimming: 7 bases; J trimming: 2 bases; junction bases outside the gene matches: 6. CDR3 loop: CASTGLATTYEQYF. CDR3 DNA sequence: TGCGCCAGCACCGGACTAGCGACGACCTACGAGCAGTACTTC.

This clone was found once. This chain joins TRBV19 and TRBJ1-1, with a weak D call TRBD1 (5 bases). Germline values: CDR1 LNHDA, CDR2 SQIVND (reference sequence). V was shortened by 3 bases and J by 0 bases, with 11 bases between the two germline ends. The CDR3 totals 15 residues. In DNA, the CDR3 is TGTGCCAGTAGTATTTCTGGGACGCTGAACACTGAAGCTTTCTTT. It codes for CASSISGTLNTEAFF.